The source of this TCR beta chain is a study of blood T cell repertoires in COVID-19. The wider study: T cells, B-cell-depleted T cells, or PBMCs supplied cDNA or gDNA.

The CDR3 runs to 12 residues. V was pared by 1 base and J by 9 bases, with 7 bases between. Germline-derived CDR1 and CDR2 are SGHDN and FVKESK. TCRdb's copy holds only in-frame clones and misses some; the assay was immunoSEQ multiplex PCR. The sample includes about 160,000 clones, 85% of them seen just once. The sample comprised peripheral blood. The clonotype originates from a human donor with acute or convalescent COVID-19. The donor label of this sample is uncertain. V gene TRBV14 combines with J gene TRBJ2-1; D gene uncertain. The CDR3 sequence is CASSQGPGEQFF. The CDR3 DNA sequence: TGTGCCAGCAGCCAAGGGCCAGGTGAGCAGTTCTTC.